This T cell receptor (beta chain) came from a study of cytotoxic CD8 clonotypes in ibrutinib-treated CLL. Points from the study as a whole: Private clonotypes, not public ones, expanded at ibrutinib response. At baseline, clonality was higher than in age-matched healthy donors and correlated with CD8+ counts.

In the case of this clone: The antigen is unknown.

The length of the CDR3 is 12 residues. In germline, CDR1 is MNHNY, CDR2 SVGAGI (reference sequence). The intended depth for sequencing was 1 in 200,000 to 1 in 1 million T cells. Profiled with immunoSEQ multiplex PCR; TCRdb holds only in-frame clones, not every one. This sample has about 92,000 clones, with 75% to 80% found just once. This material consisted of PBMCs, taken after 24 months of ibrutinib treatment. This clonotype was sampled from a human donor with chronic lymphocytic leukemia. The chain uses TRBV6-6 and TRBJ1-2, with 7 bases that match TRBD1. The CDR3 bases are TGTGCGTTGGGGACAGATAACTATGGCTACACCTTC. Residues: CALGTDNYGYTF.